The source of this T cell receptor beta chain is a study of blood T cells in healthy people across ages. Study-level points and caveats: Roughly linearly, TCR beta diversity per million T cells fell as age increased. PBMC samples, being unsorted, prevented any conclusive comparison of naive and antigen-experienced cells.

Remarks on this clonotype: The antigen remains unidentified.

For the second PCR, which ran for roughly 7 to 11 cycles, a sample-barcoded 5' primer and a J-beta primer mix were used. TCRdb redid the calling of the 5' RACE reads with MiXCR, one entry per CDR3 protein. The profile covers 700,000 to 950,000 distinct CDR3 sequences, with 43% appearing a single time and less than 25% taken by the ten largest. V dropped 6 bases and J dropped 3 bases, with 15 bases sitting between them. This CDR3 region has 14 residues. The origin of this receptor is a woman aged 60-75 years in good health. The sample taken for sequencing was blood. V and J are TRBV12-3 or TRBV12-4 and TRBJ2-7; either TRBD1 or TRBD2 may supply D (5 bases each). The CDR3 sequence is CASSPGRAVYEQYF. The CDR3 region has the DNA TGTGCCAGCAGCCCGGGACGGGCTGTCTACGAGCAGTACTTC.